These 30 T cell receptor beta chains were all obtained from the same sample, sequenced in a study of early T cells in non-severe SARS-CoV-2 infection. MiXCR was run by TCRdb on the 5' RACE reads, yielding one entry per CDR3 protein. The sample records 60,000 to 85,000 distinct CDR3 sequences, around 15% being singletons. The sample taken for sequencing was whole blood. The receptor set was obtained from an adult who was a healthcare worker with PCR-confirmed SARS-CoV-2 infection or an uninfected control (not recorded which).

Only a few counts were recorded for this clonotype. This chain connects TRBV9 to TRBJ1-2; 12 bases are shared with TRBD1. Germline CDR1 SGDLS, CDR2 YYNGEE. Unmatched junction bases numbered 7, after V lost 2 bases and J lost 8 bases. This CDR3 comprises 15 residues. In DNA form, the CDR3 reads TGTGCCAGCAGCGTTGGGACAGGGGGCCGAGAGGGCTACACCTTC. Translating gives CASSVGTGGREGYTF.

This clonotype was found a few times. CDR3 DNA: TGTGCCAGCAGTTTAGGTAGCTATGAGCAGTTCTTC. This encodes CASSLGSYEQFF. V gene TRBV12-3 or TRBV12-4 combines with J gene TRBJ2-1; D gene unclear. The CDR3 has 12 residues. The V gene lost 1 base and the J gene lost 8 bases, with 6 bases spanning the gap.

This clonotype showed up many times. In DNA, the CDR3 is TGTGCCAGCAGCCCCAGGTTCTTC. It encodes CASSPRFF. The chain combines TRBV7-9 with TRBJ2-1; D is uncertain. The CDR3 extends over 8 amino acids. The V gene's germline CDR1 is SEHNR and CDR2 FQNEAQ (reference sequence). V was clipped by 5 bases and J by 15 bases, with 5 bases between them.

V usage is TRBV6-1 and J usage is TRBJ1-5, with D unclear. Per germline, CDR1 MNHNS and CDR2 SASEGT. CDR3 size: 14 residues. The V and J ends lost 6 bases and 2 bases respectively, with 11 bases between them. The CDR3 DNA is TGTGCCAGCAGCGACTCTCACGGCAATCAGCCCCAGCATTTT. This codes for CASSDSHGNQPQHF.

The J gene is TRBJ2-3, the V gene TRBV29-1, with D perhaps being TRBD1 or TRBD2 (5 bases each). This CDR3 spans 14 amino acids. Trimming shortened V by 6 bases and J by 0 bases, and 13 bases separated the two germline ends. The germline gives CDR1 SQVTM, CDR2 ANQGSEA. This chain's CDR3 is CSVPPGDSTDTQYF. The CDR3 DNA reads TGCAGCGTCCCTCCCGGGGACAGCACAGATACGCAGTATTTT.

The gene calls are TRBV25-1 and TRBJ2-5; D possibly corresponds to TRBD1 (6 bases). V lost 8 bases, J lost 5 bases, and 18 bases lay in between. Looked up from germline, CDR1 is MGHDK and CDR2 is SYGVNS. The CDR3 totals 14 residues. The CDR3 DNA is TGTGCCAGCTCCACAGACAGGTTCTGGGAGACCCAGTACTTC. Translated, it gives CASSTDRFWETQYF.

V and J are TRBV24-1 and TRBJ2-3, with TRBD2 identical over 9 bases. V shed 4 bases, J shed 0 bases, and the junction held 13 bases outside the gene matches. Germline V CDR1 and CDR2: KGHDR, SFDVKD. The CDR3 has 19 residues. This chain's CDR3 is CATSEPAGGSPSSTDTQYF. CDR3 DNA: TGTGCCACCAGTGAGCCAGCGGGAGGCTCTCCCTCAAGCACAGATACGCAGTATTTT.

In its sample, this clonotype was seen a few times. V usage is TRBV6-1 and J usage is TRBJ1-5, with TRBD1 matching over 10 bases. Per germline, CDR1 MNHNS and CDR2 SASEGT. CDR3 length: 16 amino acids. The J segment lost 3 bases and the V segment lost 4 bases, leaving 6 bases of the junction unmatched. The CDR3: CASSGRDRGLNQPQHF. The CDR3, as DNA: TGTGCCAGCAGTGGCCGGGACAGGGGCCTCAATCAGCCCCAGCATTTT.

In its sample, this clonotype was seen many times. This chain joins TRBV29-1 and TRBJ2-5; unclear D gene. Germline V gene sequence: CDR1 SQVTM, CDR2 ANQGSEA. The ends were cut back, 6 bases at V and 2 bases at J, with 19 bases in the middle. CDR3 length equals 15 residues. The CDR3 coding sequence is TGCAGCGTGGCACTGGGCAGTCCGGGTCAAGAGACCCAGTACTTC. It yields the protein CSVALGSPGQETQYF.

This clonotype has more than one count but fewer than ten. CDR3 protein: CASSLVMGENNEQFF. The DNA for the CDR3 is TGTGCCAGCAGCTTAGTGATGGGGGAGAACAATGAGCAGTTCTTC. The genes are TRBV11-2 and TRBJ2-1; either TRBD1 or TRBD2 may fit D (5 bases each). Germline-derived CDR1 and CDR2 are SGHAT and FQNNGV. V lost 1 base and J 5 bases, leaving 12 bases between the germline ends. This CDR3 is built from 15 residues.

This clonotype appeared a few times. The CDR3 nucleotides are TGTGCCAGCAGGATTCTGGGCGGGACTAGCGGTCTCGGGTCGCTTGGTGATACGCAGTATTTT. It is translated as CASRILGGTSGLGSLGDTQYF. The chain employs TRBV6-6 and TRBJ2-3, with TRBD2 matching over 11 bases. CDR3 length equals 21 residues. CDR1 is MNHNY and CDR2 is SVGAGI in the germline V gene (reference sequence). J lost 6 bases, V lost 6 bases, and 26 bases had no gene match.

This clonotype has a single count. The chain is built from TRBV2 and TRBJ2-2, with 8 bases that match TRBD1. The CDR3 spans 15 residues. The germline CDR1 and CDR2 sequences are SNHLY and FYNNEI. V was pared by 5 bases and J by 4 bases, with 6 bases of the junction left unmatched. CDR3 DNA: TGTGCCAGCAGTTTACAGGGGGGTACCACCGGGGAGCTGTTTTTT. Amino acid sequence: CASSLQGGTTGELFF.

This clonotype was seen a handful of times. The rearrangement joins TRBV20-1 to TRBJ2-5; 8 bases match TRBD2. The germline V gene has CDR1 DFQATT and CDR2 SNEGSKA (reference sequence). The ends lost 2 bases at V and 4 bases at J; junction bases unmatched: 0. The CDR3 is 12 residues long. The CDR3 nucleotides are TGCAGTGCTAGACTAGCGGGAGAGACCCAGTACTTC. It translates to CSARLAGETQYF.

The chain has TRBV27 and TRBJ2-5; 7 bases agree with TRBD2. CDR3 length: 16 amino acids. Trimming removed 0 bases from V and 0 bases from J; junction bases left unmatched: 4. Per germline, CDR1 MNHEY and CDR2 SMNVEV (reference sequence). The DNA for the CDR3 is TGTGCCAGCAGTTTATCTGGGGGGGAGGACCAAGAGACCCAGTACTTC. It encodes CASSLSGGEDQETQYF.

This clonotype appeared a single time. This chain links TRBV3-1 with TRBJ2-1, with 10 bases identical to TRBD2. CDR1 is LGHDT and CDR2 is YNNKEL in the germline V gene (reference sequence). Germline trimming cut 1 base from V and 6 bases from J; bases unmatched to any gene: 6. The length of the CDR3 is 16 residues. In DNA, the CDR3 is TGTGCCAGCAGCCAAGTTCAAGCGGGGGGGCTCAATGAGCAGTTCTTC. This sequence encodes CASSQVQAGGLNEQFF.

This clonotype was seen many times. V is TRBV7-9 and J is TRBJ1-3, with no clear D. The CDR3 extends over 13 amino acids. V gave up 2 bases and J gave up 6 bases, with 8 bases separating them. Germline CDR1 reads SEHNR; CDR2 reads FQNEAQ (reference sequence). The CDR3 DNA reads as TGTGCCAGCAGCTTAAGGCCCGTAAACACCATATATTTT. The encoded protein is CASSLRPVNTIYF.

The chain has TRBV20-1 and TRBJ2-7; a weak D match, TRBD2 (6 bases). The germline V and J ends were trimmed by 1 base and 6 bases, with 22 bases remaining between them. The CDR3 totals 16 residues. Germline CDR1 is DFQATT and CDR2 is SNEGSKA (reference sequence). The CDR3 sequence is CSARVFGKEGVSEQYF. CDR3 DNA sequence: TGCAGTGCTAGAGTTTTCGGTAAGGAGGGTGTGAGCGAGCAGTACTTC.

This clonotype was seen more than once but under ten times. J is TRBJ1-4 and V is TRBV10-3, with D perhaps TRBD1 (5 bases). The V end was cut by 11 bases, the J end by 8 bases, with 12 bases between. Per germline, CDR1 ENHRY and CDR2 SYGVKD. This CDR3 has 11 residues. The CDR3 reads CARGEREKLFF. The CDR3 region has the DNA TGTGCCCGAGGGGAAAGAGAAAAACTGTTTTTT.

This clonotype was counted many times. V and J are TRBV5-1 and TRBJ1-5; TRBD1 matches at 9 bases. Germline lookup yields CDR1 SGHRS and CDR2 YFSETQ. CDR3 length equals 16 residues. Trimming at V came to 2 bases and at J to 3 bases, leaving 6 bases not matched to a gene. CDR3 residues: CASSFGDRDINQPQHF. CDR3 DNA: TGCGCCAGCAGCTTCGGGGACAGGGATATCAATCAGCCCCAGCATTTT.

The chain is built from TRBV5-1 and TRBJ1-6; D not certain. Per the germline V gene, CDR1 is SGHRS and CDR2 is YFSETQ. CDR3 length equals 16 residues. V lost 0 bases, J lost 3 bases, and 10 bases lay in between. CDR3 coding DNA: TGCGCCAGCAGCTTGGGCCAGACCAGCTATAATTCACCCCTCCACTTT. Amino acid sequence: CASSLGQTSYNSPLHF.

The chain links TRBV6-4 to TRBJ2-5; perhaps TRBD2 as D (6 bases). Germline-derived CDR1 and CDR2 are MRHNA and SNTAGT. The ends were cut back, 0 bases at V and 1 base at J, with 6 bases in the middle. The CDR3 length is 14 residues. The CDR3 loop is CASSDSSGQETQYF. In DNA, the CDR3 is TGTGCCAGCAGTGACTCTAGCGGCCAAGAGACCCAGTACTTC.

This clonotype was observed at least ten times. CDR3 sequence (DNA): TGTGCCAGCAGCGTTGTAGTAATTGGCTCACCCCTCCACTTT. Its protein is CASSVVVIGSPLHF. The chain recombines TRBV7-9 with TRBJ1-6; D ambiguous. The CDR3 runs 14 residues. V was shortened by 5 bases and J by 10 bases, with 15 bases between the two germline ends. The V gene's germline CDR1 is SEHNR and CDR2 FQNEAQ (reference sequence).

This clonotype was detected a few times. The V gene is TRBV28, the J gene TRBJ2-7; D might be TRBD1 or TRBD2, each matching 5 bases. The germline CDR1 and CDR2 sequences are MDHEN and SYDVKM. V shed 2 bases and J shed 8 bases, with 10 bases lying between them. This CDR3 has 12 amino acids. The CDR3 bases are TGTGCCAGCAGTTTAGGGGGTATCCAGCAGTACTTC. This sequence encodes CASSLGGIQQYF.

This clonotype occurred a few times. This sequence joins TRBV11-3 and TRBJ2-1; TRBD2 aligns across 7 bases. Germline CDR1 and CDR2: SGHNT and YENEEA. The CDR3 loop spans 17 amino acids. V was pared by 0 bases and J by 0 bases, with 5 bases of the junction left unmatched. Here the CDR3 DNA reads TGTGCCAGCAGCTTAGATGGGGGAGGGAGCTCCTACAATGAGCAGTTCTTC. Translation gives CASSLDGGGSSYNEQFF.

V is TRBV20-1 and J is TRBJ2-5; maybe TRBD2 (6 bases). Per the germline V gene, CDR1 is DFQATT and CDR2 is SNEGSKA (reference sequence). V lost 0 bases to trimming and J lost 2 bases, with 10 bases between them. The CDR3 is 14 residues long. CDR3 nucleotides: TGCAGTGCTAGAGACTTACGGGAGCAAGAGACCCAGTACTTC. Translation: CSARDLREQETQYF.

There are a few counts of this clonotype. The chain carries TRBV9 and TRBJ2-1, with 11 bases fitting TRBD2. Germline CDR1 SGDLS, CDR2 YYNGEE. CDR3 length: 15 residues. J lost 6 bases, V lost 3 bases, and 5 bases had no gene match. The CDR3 loop is CASSGSGGVFNEQFF. The CDR3 DNA is TGTGCCAGCAGCGGTAGCGGGGGGGTGTTCAATGAGCAGTTCTTC. Based on the CDR3 plus reference TRBV9 and TRBJ2-1, the full variable domain is DSGVTQTPKHLITATGQRVTLRCSPRSGDLSVYWYQQSLDQGLQFLIQYYNGEERAKGNILERFSAQQFPDLHSELNLSSLELGDSALYFCASSGSGGVFNEQFFGPGTRLTVL.

The chain links TRBV29-1 to TRBJ2-1; D may be TRBD2 (5 bases). The CDR3 runs to 15 residues. Germline values: CDR1 SQVTM, CDR2 ANQGSEA. With 3 bases removed from V and 0 bases from J, the gap between germline ends came to 12 bases. CDR3 residues: CSVDTRESSYNEQFF. In DNA form, the CDR3 reads TGCAGCGTTGATACCCGGGAAAGCTCCTACAATGAGCAGTTCTTC.

The rearrangement links TRBV27 to TRBJ2-4; D is possibly TRBD1 (5 bases). The CDR3 covers 15 residues. Trimming removed 1 base from V and 0 bases from J, with 7 bases in between. Per germline, CDR1 MNHEY and CDR2 SMNVEV (reference sequence). The CDR3 here is CASSLWGVAKNIQYF. CDR3 DNA sequence: TGTGCCAGCAGTTTATGGGGCGTAGCCAAAAACATTCAGTACTTC.

The sample holds a few counts of this clonotype. The chain couples TRBV12-3 or TRBV12-4 to TRBJ1-4, with a tentative D call TRBD1 (5 bases). V lost 1 base and J 8 bases, leaving 8 bases between the germline ends. The CDR3 is 13 residues long. As DNA, the CDR3 is TGTGCCAGCAGTTTAGGGTGGGGGGAAAAACTGTTTTTT. Amino acid sequence: CASSLGWGEKLFF.

The chain couples TRBV9 to TRBJ2-1; no firm D call. Trimming took off 1 base at V and 4 bases at J, with 6 bases between the two ends. CDR1 is SGDLS, CDR2 YYNGEE, per germline. The CDR3 runs 13 residues. CDR3 sequence: CASSVLQYNEQFF. In DNA form, the CDR3 reads TGTGCCAGCAGCGTACTACAGTACAATGAGCAGTTCTTC. The full variable domain, completed using reference TRBV9 and TRBJ2-1, is DSGVTQTPKHLITATGQRVTLRCSPRSGDLSVYWYQQSLDQGLQFLIQYYNGEERAKGNILERFSAQQFPDLHSELNLSSLELGDSALYFCASSVLQYNEQFFGPGTRLTVL.